The entry that follows covers one T cell receptor beta chain sequence. The antigen remains undetermined. Because it lacks the conserved phenylalanine or tryptophan at the end, this CDR3 is likely a read error. The data belong to a study of tumor-infiltrating lymphocytes in primary liver carcinoma. Study findings and constraints: Blood trailed tumors significantly in top-250-clone fraction (p = 0.039).

It was from 20-30 mg of unsorted bulk tissue that RNA and DNA were co-extracted. Treatment of the patients' primary liver carcinoma consisted of surgical resection. The germline V gene has CDR1 MNHEY and CDR2 SVGAGI. This CDR3 region has 15 residues. Production of TCR beta cDNA used about 500 ng total RNA together with a constant-region primer. Slightly modified ARM-PCR with three nested multiplex PCR rounds yielded TCR beta libraries. Each of the first two PCR rounds ran nine to ten cycles with TRBV1-TRBV30 forward and C-beta reverse primers. From the multiplex PCR reads, TCRdb called clonotypes with MiXCR, one entry per CDR3 protein. This table holds tens of thousands of distinct CDR3 sequences, about 73% found once.

The TCR sequence derives from a man between 35 and 55 years old with primary liver carcinoma and hepatitis B virus infection. The specimen was liver tumor tissue from sampling region 2. As for subset: tumor region T2, inferior pole. The rearrangement joins TRBV6-5 to TRBJ2-2; possible D gene TRBD2, 6 bases. The CDR3 sequence is CASSYAVEGTGELFV. The CDR3 DNA reads as TGTGCTAGCAGTTACGCAGTGGAGGGCACCGGGGAGCTGTTTGTT.